This entry lists 9 T cell receptor beta chains sequenced from one sample in a study of identical twins. TCRdb fed the 5' RACE reads into MiXCR, producing one record per CDR3 protein. The sample has around 510,000 distinct CDR3 sequences, 13% to 15% seen once. This sample was also put to use in a study of yellow fever vaccine responses in identical twins.

Material: CD4+ T cells sorted from blood. These receptors were taken from a woman aged 18-29 years in good health.

This clonotype has a handful of counts. The chain uses TRBV12-3 or TRBV12-4 and TRBJ1-2, with 10 bases that match TRBD1. This CDR3 is built from 16 residues. V shed 6 bases and J 5 bases; nucleotides not matched to a gene: 12. This CDR3 reads CASRRARQGAGYGYTF. In DNA form, the CDR3 reads TGTGCCAGCAGACGAGCTCGACAGGGGGCAGGGTATGGCTACACCTTC.

This clonotype has ten or more counts. V gene TRBV5-6 combines with J gene TRBJ2-3, with D hard to call. From germline, CDR1 is SGHDT and CDR2 YYEEEE. Trimming took off 2 bases at V and 0 bases at J, with 7 bases between the two ends. This CDR3 contains 14 residues. CDR3 sequence reads: CASSLKPSTDTQYF. The CDR3, as DNA: TGTGCCAGCAGCTTAAAACCGAGCACAGATACGCAGTATTTT.

A few counts support this clonotype. The chain carries TRBV25-1 and TRBJ2-7; either TRBD1 or TRBD2 may fit D (5 bases each). CDR1 MGHDK and CDR2 SYGVNS come from the germline V gene. This CDR3 has 15 residues. The V end was cut by 1 base, the J end by 2 bases, with 12 bases between. CDR3 sequence: CASSEWGSAAYEQYF. Written as DNA, the CDR3 is TGTGCCAGCAGTGAATGGGGGTCCGCGGCCTACGAGCAGTACTTC.

The rearrangement links TRBV5-1 to TRBJ2-7, with 7 bases aligning to TRBD2. V was clipped by 5 bases and J by 5 bases; unmatched bases: 13. From germline, CDR1 is SGHRS and CDR2 YFSETQ. The length of the CDR3 is 15 residues. The CDR3 loop is CASSPKTGGGNEQYF. The CDR3 DNA follows: TGCGCCAGCAGTCCCAAAACGGGGGGTGGCAACGAGCAGTACTTC. Full variable domain (rest looked up from reference TRBV5-1 and TRBJ2-7): KAGVTQTPRYLIKTRGQQVTLSCSPISGHRSVSWYQQTPGQGLQFLFEYFSETQRNKGNFPGRFSGRQFSNSRSEMNVSTLELGDSALYLCASSPKTGGGNEQYFGPGTRLTVT.

The rearrangement uses TRBV20-1 and TRBJ2-3; tentatively, D is TRBD2 (5 bases). The CDR3 spans 13 residues. From germline, CDR1 is DFQATT and CDR2 SNEGSKA (reference sequence). In DNA form, the CDR3 reads TGCAGCTGGGGAGAATATAGCACAGATACGCAGTATTTT. Its translation: CSWGEYSTDTQYF.

This rearrangement joins TRBV5-1 to TRBJ2-1; 9 nucleotides match TRBD1. This CDR3 has 16 residues. The trim removed 4 bases at V and 1 base at J, leaving 6 bases unmatched. CDR1 SGHRS and CDR2 YFSETQ come from the germline V gene. The CDR3 sequence: CASSPVGQGSYNEQFF. CDR3 bases: TGCGCCAGCAGCCCCGTCGGACAGGGGTCCTACAATGAGCAGTTCTTC.

The gene calls are TRBV5-1 and TRBJ1-6; no reliable D call. V lost 4 bases and J lost 7, with 18 bases in between. This CDR3 is 16 amino acids long. The germline gives CDR1 SGHRS, CDR2 YFSETQ. CDR3 nucleotides: TGCGCCAGCAGCACCGCGGAGGAAAGGCCAAATTCACCCCTCCACTTT. Translating it yields CASSTAEERPNSPLHF.

The rearrangement uses TRBV20-1 and TRBJ1-5; D may be TRBD1 (5 bases). V was cut by 2 bases and J by 0 bases, with 17 bases left in between. Germline V CDR1 and CDR2: DFQATT, SNEGSKA (reference sequence). This CDR3 spans 17 amino acids. The CDR3 coding sequence is TGCAGTGCTAGATTCAGGGAGATACCCTATAGCAATCAGCCCCAGCATTTT. Its protein product is CSARFREIPYSNQPQHF.

The chain joins TRBV30 to TRBJ2-1; possibly TRBD1 or TRBD2 for D (6 bases each). In germline, CDR1 is GTSNPN, CDR2 SVGIG (reference sequence). Trimming pared 5 bases from V and 9 bases from J, leaving 20 bases between. The CDR3 loop spans 14 amino acids. The DNA of the CDR3 is TGTGCCTGGCAGGGACTTCGAGAGGGGGGTGAGCAGTTCTTC. Encoded protein: CAWQGLREGGEQFF.